This entry concerns a single T cell receptor beta chain. Its antigen remains unidentified. The data belong to a study of a mutant IDH1 vaccine in newly diagnosed glioma. At the level of the study: It was at week 35 that visit V12 occurred, and at week 47 that visit V13 did.

Time point meaning: week 47, end of study. Vaccination comprised doses that each held 300 ug of mutant IDH1 20-mer peptide, plus topical imiquimod. Sequenced by immunoSEQ multiplex PCR; TCRdb stores in-frame clones only, minus some. This sample has tens of thousands of clones, with approximately 80% found just once. This receptor was taken from a man aged 18 to 29 with glioma. Some clones in this sample may be carry-over from other donors' samples. The starting material was PBMCs, obtained from a glioma patient whose treatment included an IDH1 peptide vaccine.

The CDR3 DNA reads as TGTGCCAGCAGCAAAGGGGGGTCGGGACTCCGGAGGGTGGGAGAGCAGTACTTC. Amino acids: CASSKGGSGLRRVGEQYF. The chain employs TRBV21-1 and TRBJ2-7; the table gives TRBD2 as D, unverified against the DNA. TRBV21-1 is given as a pseudogene. There are 18 residues in the CDR3.